The rows below give T cell receptor beta chains drawn from one sample of a study of early T cells in non-severe SARS-CoV-2 infection. TCRdb re-called the 5' RACE reads through MiXCR, storing one row per CDR3 protein. This table has 40,000 to 45,000 distinct CDR3 sequences, over 9% appearing once. Sequenced: whole blood. The receptor source for this set is an adult who was a healthcare worker with PCR-confirmed SARS-CoV-2 infection or an uninfected control (not recorded which). CDR3s include the opening cysteine and the closing phenylalanine or tryptophan. D genes are given only for firm matches. A clone size is listed for some rows: how often the clone was seen (once, few, many), or a class if it is expanded.

j_call: TRBJ2-1; d_call: TRBD2; clone_size: few; v_call: TRBV20-1; cdr3_nt: TGCAGTGCTGCAGCGGGATTAGGGGATGAGCAGTTCTTC; cdr3_aa: CSAAAGLGDEQFF
j_call: TRBJ2-7; d_call: -; clone_size: -; v_call: TRBV27; cdr3_nt: TGTGCCAGCAGTTTAATAGGGACGGGCGAGCAGTACTTC; cdr3_aa: CASSLIGTGEQYF
j_call: TRBJ2-1; d_call: -; clone_size: -; v_call: TRBV10-3; cdr3_nt: TGTGCCATCAGTGAGCCAGCGGGTTACAATGAGCAGTTCTTC; cdr3_aa: CAISEPAGYNEQFF
j_call: TRBJ2-3; d_call: -; clone_size: few; v_call: TRBV5-1; cdr3_nt: TGCGCCAGCAGCTTGGCCCGGGATAGAGATACGCAGTATTTT; cdr3_aa: CASSLARDRDTQYF
j_call: TRBJ1-5; d_call: -; clone_size: few; v_call: TRBV7-9; cdr3_nt: TGTGCCAGCAGCCGAACGGGGGGCGGCCAGCCCCAGCATTTT; cdr3_aa: CASSRTGGGQPQHF
j_call: TRBJ2-3; d_call: -; clone_size: few; v_call: TRBV2; cdr3_nt: TGTGCCAGCAGTAAGGACTATACAGCCACAGATACGCAGTATTTT; cdr3_aa: CASSKDYTATDTQYF
j_call: TRBJ2-3; d_call: TRBD1; clone_size: many; v_call: TRBV6-2/TRBV6-3; cdr3_nt: TGTGCCATCCTTCAGGGGGCGCATGAAACAGATACGCAGTATTTT; cdr3_aa: CAILQGAHETDTQYF
j_call: TRBJ2-1; d_call: TRBD2; clone_size: many; v_call: TRBV6-2/TRBV6-3; cdr3_nt: TGTGCCAGCAGTTCAATCCCACTAGCGGGAAATGAGCAGTTCTTC; cdr3_aa: CASSSIPLAGNEQFF
j_call: TRBJ1-1; d_call: TRBD1; clone_size: many; v_call: TRBV6-1; cdr3_nt: TGTGCCAGCAGCAGGGGGGTTCTGAACACTGAAGCTTTCTTT; cdr3_aa: CASSRGVLNTEAFF
j_call: TRBJ1-1; d_call: -; clone_size: many; v_call: TRBV6-5; cdr3_nt: TGTGCCAGCAGTTACCGGACCCAGAACACTGAAGCTTTCTTT; cdr3_aa: CASSYRTQNTEAFF
j_call: TRBJ2-1; d_call: -; clone_size: many; v_call: TRBV11-3; cdr3_nt: TGTGCCAGCAGCTCAGGGGCCTACAATGAGCAGTTCTTC; cdr3_aa: CASSSGAYNEQFF
j_call: TRBJ1-2; d_call: TRBD1; clone_size: -; v_call: TRBV12-3/TRBV12-4; cdr3_nt: TGTGCCAGCAGTTTAGATGGGACAGGTACCCCCCAGGATGGCTACACCTTC; cdr3_aa: CASSLDGTGTPQDGYTF
j_call: TRBJ1-3; d_call: -; clone_size: many; v_call: TRBV6-1; cdr3_nt: TGTGCCATCCTAAAAGTGGATCTCGGAAACACCATATATTTT; cdr3_aa: CAILKVDLGNTIYF
j_call: TRBJ1-2; d_call: TRBD1; clone_size: many; v_call: TRBV3-1; cdr3_nt: TGTGCCAGCAGCCGGGACAGGGGAGATGGCTACACCTTC; cdr3_aa: CASSRDRGDGYTF
j_call: TRBJ2-1; d_call: -; clone_size: few; v_call: TRBV4-1; cdr3_nt: TGCGCCAGCAGGAGAAGTCGGGACCTGGGATACAATGAGCAGTTCTTC; cdr3_aa: CASRRSRDLGYNEQFF
j_call: TRBJ2-5; d_call: -; clone_size: many; v_call: TRBV6-2/TRBV6-3; cdr3_nt: TGTGCCAGCAGTTACTTCCAGGGTCATAGAGAAGAGACCCAGTACTTC; cdr3_aa: CASSYFQGHREETQYF
j_call: TRBJ2-1; d_call: TRBD2; clone_size: few; v_call: TRBV12-3/TRBV12-4; cdr3_nt: TGTGCCAGCAGACTGGGGGTAGCGGGAGTTAATGAGCAGTTCTTC; cdr3_aa: CASRLGVAGVNEQFF
j_call: TRBJ1-2; d_call: -; clone_size: many; v_call: TRBV29-1; cdr3_nt: TGCAGCGTTGATTACGGGGGAGGAAACTATGGCTACACCTTC; cdr3_aa: CSVDYGGGNYGYTF
j_call: TRBJ2-1; d_call: -; clone_size: -; v_call: TRBV13; cdr3_nt: TGTGCCAGCAGCCCACCCGCGGGGGAGCAGTTCTTC; cdr3_aa: CASSPPAGEQFF
j_call: TRBJ2-2; d_call: -; clone_size: many; v_call: TRBV7-2; cdr3_nt: TGTGCCAGCAGCTTATACTCTGCCGGGGAGCTGTTTTTT; cdr3_aa: CASSLYSAGELFF
j_call: TRBJ2-7; d_call: -; clone_size: many; v_call: TRBV7-9; cdr3_nt: TGTGCCAGCAGCTCGGGGGCCCGACTCTACGAGCAGTACTTC; cdr3_aa: CASSSGARLYEQYF
j_call: TRBJ1-4; d_call: -; clone_size: -; v_call: TRBV18; cdr3_nt: TGTGCCAGCTCACCGAGACAGACTAATGAAAAACTGTTTTTT; cdr3_aa: CASSPRQTNEKLFF
j_call: TRBJ2-7; d_call: TRBD2; clone_size: many; v_call: TRBV11-3; cdr3_nt: TGTGCCAGCAGCTTGTATGCGGGGGGGAACGAGCAGTACTTC; cdr3_aa: CASSLYAGGNEQYF
j_call: TRBJ2-3; d_call: -; clone_size: many; v_call: TRBV7-6; cdr3_nt: TGTGCCAGCAGCCTTACCGGGACCCTGGGAACAGATACGCAGTATTTT; cdr3_aa: CASSLTGTLGTDTQYF
j_call: TRBJ1-3; d_call: -; clone_size: -; v_call: TRBV2; cdr3_nt: TGTGCCAGCAGTTCGGGACTGGAAAACACCATATATTTT; cdr3_aa: CASSSGLENTIYF
j_call: TRBJ2-1; d_call: -; clone_size: few; v_call: TRBV7-2; cdr3_nt: TGTGCCAGCAGTGCCATTGGAATAAAGTTCTTC; cdr3_aa: CASSAIGIKFF
j_call: TRBJ2-5; d_call: TRBD2; clone_size: many; v_call: TRBV9; cdr3_nt: TGTGCCAGCAGCGTAGGGACTAGCGGGGGCCAAGAGACCCAGTACTTC; cdr3_aa: CASSVGTSGGQETQYF
j_call: TRBJ2-7; d_call: -; clone_size: few; v_call: TRBV2; cdr3_nt: TGTGCCAGCCTAGAAATTCGGGAGCAGTACTTC; cdr3_aa: CASLEIREQYF
j_call: TRBJ2-3; d_call: -; clone_size: few; v_call: TRBV9; cdr3_nt: TGTGCCAGCAGCAACAGCGACGGGTCCTTCACAGATACGCAGTATTTT; cdr3_aa: CASSNSDGSFTDTQYF
j_call: TRBJ1-4; d_call: -; clone_size: -; v_call: TRBV4-3; cdr3_nt: TGCGCCAGCAGCCAAGATCTGGGGTCAGGAAATGAAAAACTGTTTTTT; cdr3_aa: CASSQDLGSGNEKLFF
j_call: TRBJ2-1; d_call: -; clone_size: many; v_call: TRBV20-1; cdr3_nt: TGCAGTGCTTCCTCCGGGACGGGATTTTACAATGAGCAGTTCTTC; cdr3_aa: CSASSGTGFYNEQFF
j_call: TRBJ2-1; d_call: -; clone_size: many; v_call: TRBV7-9; cdr3_nt: TGTGCCAGCAGCTTATCCGGCGGGGCGGGGCATGAGCAGTTCTTC; cdr3_aa: CASSLSGGAGHEQFF
j_call: TRBJ2-5; d_call: -; clone_size: many; v_call: TRBV7-2; cdr3_nt: TGTGCCAGCACCTTGAAAGGGACCGGGGCCCAGTACTTC; cdr3_aa: CASTLKGTGAQYF
j_call: TRBJ2-5; d_call: -; clone_size: many; v_call: TRBV11-2; cdr3_nt: TGTGCCAGCACCCCCAGGAAGGGTGGAGCCCAAGAGACCCAGTACTTC; cdr3_aa: CASTPRKGGAQETQYF
j_call: TRBJ2-2; d_call: -; clone_size: many; v_call: TRBV20-1; cdr3_nt: TGCAGTGTCAGGGACAAGGGCGGGGAGCTGTTTTTT; cdr3_aa: CSVRDKGGELFF
j_call: TRBJ1-1; d_call: -; clone_size: few; v_call: TRBV7-9; cdr3_nt: TGTGCCAGCAGCCCCGTTGAGGGAAACACTGAAGCTTTCTTT; cdr3_aa: CASSPVEGNTEAFF